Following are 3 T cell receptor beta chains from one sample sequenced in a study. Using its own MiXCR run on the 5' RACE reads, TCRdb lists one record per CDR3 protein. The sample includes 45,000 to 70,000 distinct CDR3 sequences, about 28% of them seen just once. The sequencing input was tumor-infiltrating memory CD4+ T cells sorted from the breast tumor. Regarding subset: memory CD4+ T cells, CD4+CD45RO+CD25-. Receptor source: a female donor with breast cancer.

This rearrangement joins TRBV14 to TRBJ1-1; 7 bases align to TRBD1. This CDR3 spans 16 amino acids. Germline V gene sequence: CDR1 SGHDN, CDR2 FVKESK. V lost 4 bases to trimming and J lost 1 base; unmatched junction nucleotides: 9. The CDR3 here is CASSPGGRGSNTEAFF. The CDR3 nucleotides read TGTGCCAGCAGCCCAGGGGGTCGGGGTTCGAACACTGAAGCTTTCTTT. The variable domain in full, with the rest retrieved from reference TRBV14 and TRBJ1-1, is EAGVTQFPSHSVIEKGQTVTLRCDPISGHDNLYWYRRVMGKEIKFLLHFVKESKQDESGMPNNRFLAERTGGTYSTLKVQPAELEDSGVYFCASSPGGRGSNTEAFFGQGTRLTVV.

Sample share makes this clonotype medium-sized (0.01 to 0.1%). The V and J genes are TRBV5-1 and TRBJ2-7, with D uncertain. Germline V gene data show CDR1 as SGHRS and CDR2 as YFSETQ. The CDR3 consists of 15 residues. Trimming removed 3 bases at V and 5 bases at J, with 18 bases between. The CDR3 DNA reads TGCGCCAGCAGCTCCGGAGCCACCTGGGCCGACGAGCAGTACTTC. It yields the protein CASSSGATWADEQYF.

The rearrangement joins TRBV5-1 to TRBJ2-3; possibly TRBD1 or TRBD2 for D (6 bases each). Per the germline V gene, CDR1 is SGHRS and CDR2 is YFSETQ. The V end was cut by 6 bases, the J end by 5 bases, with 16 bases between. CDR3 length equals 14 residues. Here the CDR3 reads CASKEGGAKDTQYF. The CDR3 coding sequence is TGCGCCAGCAAGGAGGGGGGAGCGAAAGATACGCAGTATTTT.